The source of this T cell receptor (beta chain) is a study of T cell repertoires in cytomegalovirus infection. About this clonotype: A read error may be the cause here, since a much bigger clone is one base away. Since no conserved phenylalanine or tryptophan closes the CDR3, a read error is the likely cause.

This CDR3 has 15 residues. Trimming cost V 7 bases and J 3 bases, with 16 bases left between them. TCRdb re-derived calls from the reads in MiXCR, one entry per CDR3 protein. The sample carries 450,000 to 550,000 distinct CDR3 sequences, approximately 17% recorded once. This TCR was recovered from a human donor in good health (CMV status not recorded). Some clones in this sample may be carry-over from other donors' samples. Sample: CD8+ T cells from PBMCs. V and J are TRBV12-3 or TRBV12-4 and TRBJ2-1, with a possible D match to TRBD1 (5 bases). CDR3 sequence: CASNKGPTFYNEQFL. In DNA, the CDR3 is TGTGCCAGCAATAAGGGGCCAACATTCTACAATGAGCAGTTCTTA.